Below, 3 T cell receptor beta chains from the same sample are listed, as sequenced in a study of T cells after yellow fever vaccination. TCRdb ran MiXCR on the 5' RACE reads and lists one entry per CDR3 protein. The sample gives 200,000 to 300,000 distinct CDR3 sequences, under 15% of which show up once; less than 0.55% is in the top ten. The starting material was CD4+ T cells sorted from PBMCs, obtained 45 days after the yellow fever booster vaccination. These receptors all stem from a young man who received the YFV17D yellow fever vaccine.

This clonotype has more than one count but fewer than ten. The gene calls are TRBV6-1 and TRBJ2-7, with 8 bases matching TRBD1. The germline CDR1 and CDR2 sequences are MNHNS and SASEGT. Losses at the gene ends were 6 bases for V and 4 bases for J; bases not matched to a gene: 5. This CDR3 contains 13 residues. CDR3 region: CASSRGRVYEQYF. CDR3 nucleotide sequence: TGTGCCAGCAGCAGGGGGCGGGTTTACGAGCAGTACTTC.

V gene TRBV20-1 combines with J gene TRBJ2-1; D may match TRBD1 or TRBD2 (6 bases each). Per germline, CDR1 DFQATT and CDR2 SNEGSKA (reference sequence). Trimming took 6 bases from V and 8 from J, leaving 26 bases between them. This CDR3 contains 16 residues. The CDR3 DNA reads as TGCAGTGCCCATGGCCTCACAGGGCGGCGGGGTGATGAGCAGTTCTTC. Residues: CSAHGLTGRRGDEQFF.

The chain links TRBV5-1 to TRBJ1-1; 7 bases agree with TRBD1. CDR1 SGHRS and CDR2 YFSETQ come from the germline V gene. After removal of 4 bases from V and 1 base from J, the junction contained 7 bases not matched to a gene. CDR3 length: 15 amino acids. The CDR3 nucleotides read TGCGCCAGCAGCCTTCAGACAGGGACGAACACTGAAGCTTTCTTT. It specifies CASSLQTGTNTEAFF.